The TCR beta chain under discussion was sequenced for a study of blood T cells in healthy people across ages. Points from the study as a whole: Greater diversity and more naive CD4+ cells were seen in long-lived donors than in aged donors.

Next came a second PCR, run for about 6 to 12 cycles, which used a sample-barcoded 5' primer along with a J-beta primer mix. TCRdb fed the 5' RACE reads into MiXCR, producing one record per CDR3 protein. The sample consists of about 730,000 distinct CDR3 sequences, 40% to 45% of them appearing once. This clonotype was observed once. Its antigen is currently unknown. Staff drew around 10 milliliters of peripheral blood from each donor. With each sample, at least 5 micrograms of total RNA were extracted. The sequence was obtained from an older woman in good health. Sample: blood.

For the CDR3, the DNA is TGTGCCAGCAGTTACTCAAGGGTAGCGGGGGGTAGGGGATCAGAGCAGTTCTTC. Encoded protein: CASSYSRVAGGRGSEQFF. The chain combines TRBV6-5 with TRBJ2-1, with 10 positions matching TRBD2. This CDR3 spans 18 amino acids. V gave up 0 bases and J gave up 10 bases; unmatched junction bases: 15. Germline CDR1 MNHEY, CDR2 SVGAGI.